The 19 T cell receptor beta chains reported below all come from one sample, sequenced in a study of tumor and adjacent non-tumor tissue in lung cancer. Three rounds of nested PCR, following a modified ARM-PCR protocol, produced the TCRbeta library. MiXCR, applied by TCRdb to the multiplex PCR reads, yields one record per CDR3 protein. This sample has about 76,000 distinct CDR3 sequences, with around 65% found just once. RNA was extracted from bulk tissue without any cell sorting. Source material: lung tumor tissue. The receptors stem from a woman in her 70s with non-small cell lung cancer.

For this clonotype: A much larger clone differs by one base, so this may be a read error. The rearrangement links TRBV5-4 to TRBJ2-1, with TRBD2 identical over 11 bases. The CDR3 is 14 residues long. Germline V gene sequence: CDR1 SGHNT, CDR2 YYREEE (reference sequence). The trim removed 6 bases at V and 12 bases at J, leaving 11 bases unmatched. CDR3 in amino acids: CASKLAGVRDGQFF. In nucleotides, the CDR3 is TGTGCCAGCAAACTAGCGGGAGTAAGGGATGGGCAGTTCTTC. Full variable domain (rest looked up from reference TRBV5-4 and TRBJ2-1): ETGVTQSPTHLIKTRGQQVTLRCSSQSGHNTVSWYQQALGQGPQFIFQYYREEENGRGNFPPRFSGLQFPNYSSELNVNALELDDSALYLCASKLAGVRDGQFFGPGTRLTVL.

This clonotype appeared once. Given the absence of the conserved phenylalanine or tryptophan at the CDR3 end, a read error is likely. CDR3 nucleotides: TGTCCCAGCAGCCAACAAACTGGGGATACAGGGAATGAGCAGTTCTCC. It codes for CPSSQQTGDTGNEQFS. The chain is built from TRBV5-5 and TRBJ2-1, with D maybe TRBD1 (6 bases). Per the germline V gene, CDR1 is SGHKS and CDR2 is YYEKEE (reference sequence). The CDR3 is 16 amino acids.

Details on this clonotype: A much larger clone is a single base away; this may be a read error. This chain connects TRBV28 to TRBJ1-2; D gene unclear. Germline CDR1 is MDHEN and CDR2 is SYDVKM. This CDR3 comprises 13 residues. Trimming left V 7 bases short and J 7 bases short, with 16 bases between. The CDR3 DNA reads TGTGCCAGCAACGAACGGGTGGGGAGTGGCTACACCTTC. Its protein product is CASNERVGSGYTF.

The gene calls are TRBV5-1 and TRBJ1-1, with a possible D match to TRBD1 (6 bases). The CDR3 has 15 amino acids. V was pared by 5 bases and J by 1 base, with 15 bases between. Germline V gene data show CDR1 as SGHRS and CDR2 as YFSETQ. The CDR3 is CASRLTGTTNTEAFF. The CDR3 DNA is TGCGCCAGCAGATTAACCGGGACAACGAACACTGAAGCTTTCTTT.

This clonotype was found once. One end of the junction does not line up with germline, which may come from a read error. V and J are TRBV6-1 and TRBJ2-7; no definite D call. The CDR3 runs to 15 residues. Germline CDR1 is MNHNS and CDR2 is SASEGT. The DNA of the CDR3 is TGTGTCAGCATTGAAGAAAATAGTCCCCCGTACGAGCAGTACTTC. The encoded protein is CVSIEENSPPYEQYF.

In this sample, this clonotype turned up a few times. V is TRBV7-3 and J is TRBJ2-6, with unresolved D. Trimming cost V 5 bases and J 1 base, with 12 bases left between them. The germline V gene has CDR1 SGHTA and CDR2 FQGTGA. This CDR3 is built from 16 residues. The CDR3 sequence is CASSPHVPSGANVLTF. Here the CDR3 DNA reads TGTGCCAGCAGCCCCCACGTTCCATCTGGGGCCAACGTCCTGACTTTC.

About this clonotype itself: The CDR3 end shows no conserved phenylalanine or tryptophan, and so a read error is likely. V gene TRBV5-4 combines with J gene TRBJ2-1; TRBD1 matches 10 bases. This CDR3 has 13 residues. CDR1 and CDR2 (germline): SGHNT, YYREEE (reference sequence). CDR3 protein: CAARTGGFNEQFL. CDR3 nucleotides: TGTGCGGCAAGGACAGGGGGGTTCAATGAGCAGTTCCTA.

This clonotype was recorded at least ten times. The chain recombines TRBV5-1 with TRBJ2-7; TRBD2 aligns across 9 bases. J gave up 2 bases and V 4 bases, and 7 bases lay outside the gene matches. Germline lookup yields CDR1 SGHRS and CDR2 YFSETQ. The CDR3 length is 15 residues. The CDR3 protein is CASSISGSTPYEQYF. CDR3 DNA sequence: TGCGCCAGCAGCATTAGCGGGAGTACCCCCTACGAGCAGTACTTC. The full variable domain, with the rest looked up from reference TRBV5-1 and TRBJ2-7, is KAGVTQTPRYLIKTRGQQVTLSCSPISGHRSVSWYQQTPGQGLQFLFEYFSETQRNKGNFPGRFSGRQFSNSRSEMNVSTLELGDSALYLCASSISGSTPYEQYFGPGTRLTVT.

Notes on this clonotype: At one boundary the junction diverges from the germline segment, which might be a read error. CDR3 loop: CASSQDLHGGDHPQHF. The CDR3 DNA reads as TGTGCCAGCAGCCAAGACCTACATGGGGGGGATCATCCCCAGCATTTT. The chain joins TRBV4-2 to TRBJ1-5; tentative D call: TRBD1 (5 bases). The germline V gene has CDR1 LGHNA and CDR2 YNFKEQ. This CDR3 spans 16 amino acids.

As regards this clonotype: The conserved final phenylalanine or tryptophan is absent from the CDR3, which likely points to a read error. The V gene is TRBV6-6, the J gene TRBJ2-3; D is uncertain. This CDR3 region has 16 residues. V lost 0 bases and J 2 bases, leaving 12 bases between the germline ends. Germline CDR1 MNHNY, CDR2 SVGAGI (reference sequence). CDR3 bases: TGTGCCAGCAGTTACTCCCTTCCAGAATTCACAGATACGCAGTATCTA. Amino acids: CASSYSLPEFTDTQYL.

This clonotype was seen ten or more times. This chain links TRBV7-9 with TRBJ2-5; TRBD1 might be the D (6 bases). The CDR3 has 15 amino acids. The germline V gene has CDR1 SEHNR and CDR2 FQNEAQ (reference sequence). Trimming shortened V by 1 base and J by 5 bases, and 14 bases separated the two germline ends. In DNA, the CDR3 is TGTGCCAGCAGCTTAGTGGGGGCAGGGACGGAGACCCAGTACTTC. Protein sequence: CASSLVGAGTETQYF.

Regarding this clonotype: The CDR3 carries no conserved terminal phenylalanine or tryptophan, so it likely arises from a read error. The chain combines TRBV10-3 with TRBJ2-1; possible D gene TRBD2, 6 bases. The germline CDR1 and CDR2 sequences are ENHRY and SYGVKD. V lost 7 bases, J lost 7 bases, and 20 bases lay in between. This CDR3 region has 15 residues. The CDR3 reads CAITDGWEARNEQFS. CDR3 DNA sequence: TGTGCCATCACTGATGGGTGGGAGGCTCGGAATGAGCAGTTCTCC.

Turning to this clonotype: A read error may explain this, as a much larger clone is one base away. The chain employs TRBV11-2 and TRBJ2-7; no definite D call. This CDR3 has 12 amino acids. Germline V gives CDR1 SGHAT, CDR2 FQNNGV. Trimming left V 0 bases short and J 7 bases short, with 7 bases between. Written as DNA, the CDR3 is TGTGCCAGCAGCTTAGATGTGTGGGAGCAGTACTTC. Translated: CASSLDVWEQYF.

Comments on this clonotype: This is likely a read error, given that the CDR3 carries no conserved phenylalanine or tryptophan at its end. The V and J genes are TRBV29-1 and TRBJ2-7; D not certain. Trimming cost V 2 bases and J 3 bases, with 8 bases left between them. The CDR3 runs to 12 residues. Germline V CDR1 and CDR2: SQVTM, ANQGSEA. CDR3 in amino acids: CSVEIPDYEQYL. Written as DNA, the CDR3 is TGCAGCGTTGAAATCCCGGACTACGAGCAGTACCTC.

Concerning this clonotype itself: A junction boundary mismatches the germline segment, possibly from a read error. The chain has TRBV4-1 and TRBJ2-1, with a weak D call TRBD2 (5 bases). The CDR3 is 18 amino acids. Germline loops: CDR1 MGHRA, CDR2 YSYEKL. The CDR3 is CASSQDLELAATHNEQSF. DNA for the CDR3: TGCGCCAGCAGTCAAGATTTAGAGCTAGCAGCGACTCACAATGAGCAGTCCTTC.

This clonotype appeared once. J is TRBJ2-5 and V is TRBV5-1, with D tentatively TRBD1 or TRBD2 (5 bases each). V was pared by 6 bases and J by 5 bases, with 20 bases between. The CDR3 extends over 15 amino acids. CDR1 SGHRS and CDR2 YFSETQ come from the germline V gene. The CDR3 reads CASIPTERGRETQYF. For the CDR3, the DNA is TGCGCCAGCATCCCCACGGAGAGGGGTCGGGAGACCCAGTACTTC.

Details on this clonotype: The final CDR3 position lacks the conserved phenylalanine or tryptophan, pointing to a likely read error. The DNA is left out, because the CDR3 cannot be placed on it with certainty; the CDR3 is given as TCRdb lists it. The genes are TRBV6-5 and TRBJ1-2. The CDR3 is made up of 15 amino acids, end residues included. The germline CDR1 and CDR2 sequences are MNHEY and SVGAGI. CDR3 loop: CASSYSSDMNYGNTI.

Concerning this clonotype itself: At one boundary the junction diverges from the germline segment, which might be a read error. The chain has TRBV4-1 and TRBJ1-1, with D tentatively TRBD1 (6 bases). Germline CDR1 reads MGHRA; CDR2 reads YSYEKL. This CDR3 spans 14 amino acids. The CDR3 DNA follows: TGCGTCAGCAGCATTCGGACAGAGAACACTGAAGCTTTCTTT. Translated: CVSSIRTENTEAFF.

The chain couples TRBV12-3 or TRBV12-4 to TRBJ2-1, with D maybe TRBD2 (5 bases). The V end lost 2 bases, the J end lost 0 bases, and 14 bases lay between the germline ends. This CDR3 has 17 amino acids. CDR3 amino acids: CASSLKRAVVSYNEQFF. CDR3 DNA: TGTGCCAGCAGTTTAAAGAGAGCGGTCGTCTCCTACAATGAGCAGTTCTTC.